This is a list of T cell receptor beta chains from one sample in a study of cytomegalovirus exposure and HLA in healthy donors. TCRdb's table, derived via immunoSEQ multiplex PCR, lists solely in-frame clones and lacks some. This table holds 90,000 to 120,000 clones, roughly 72% found once. The sequenced sample consisted of PBMCs. These receptors originate from a man aged 25 to 40 in good health and CMV-seronegative. The CDR3 runs from the conserved cysteine through the conserved F or W. The D gene is left open where the match is weak. The size entry is marked missing in some rows and otherwise reads once, few, many or a size class.

clone_size	d_call	v_call	j_call	cdr3_nt	cdr3_aa
-	-	TRBV9	TRBJ2-7	TGTGCCAGCAGCGTAGGGGCAGGGACCTACGAGCAGTACTTC	CASSVGAGTYEQYF
few	-	TRBV4-2	TRBJ2-7	TGTGCCAGCAGCCAAGACTGGACAGACTACGAGCAGTACTTC	CASSQDWTDYEQYF
-	-	TRBV19	TRBJ2-3	TGTGCCAGTAGTATTTCAAGCGTTAGCACAGATACGCAGTATTTT	CASSISSVSTDTQYF
-	TRBD2	TRBV2	TRBJ2-7	TGTGCCAGCAGTTTCCTAGCGGGAGGAGGGGAGCAGTACTTC	CASSFLAGGGEQYF
-	TRBD2	TRBV4-2	TRBJ2-5	TGTGCCAGCAGCCGCGATCTAGGGGAGGGAGAGACCCAGTACTTC	CASSRDLGEGETQYF
-	TRBD2	TRBV28	TRBJ2-7	TGTGCCATCCGTGGCCGGACTAGCGGCTACGAGCAGTACTTC	CAIRGRTSGYEQYF
-	TRBD1	TRBV29-1	TRBJ2-7	TGCAGCATCAGGGACAGCTCCTACGAGCAGTACTTC	CSIRDSSYEQYF
-	-	TRBV6-1	TRBJ1-5	TGTGCCAGCAGTGAGGGGGGGCGAGGTATACGTATTCAGCCCCAGCATTTT	CASSEGGRGIRIQPQHF
-	-	TRBV6-5	TRBJ1-4	TGTGCCAGCAGGCAGGAGGTCCTGGGAAAACTGTTTTTT	CASRQEVLGKLFF
-	-	TRBV29-1	TRBJ2-2	TGCAGCGTCCGGGGAGCCCAGGACACCGGGGAGCTGTTTTTT	CSVRGAQDTGELFF
few	TRBD1	TRBV15	TRBJ1-1	TGTGCCACCCGGACAGGCCCTTCTTCCATGAACTCTGAAGCTTTCTTT	CATRTGPSSMNSEAFF
many	TRBD1	TRBV18	TRBJ1-1	TGTGCCAGCTCACTGGGGACAGGACTAAACACTGAAGCTTTCTTT	CASSLGTGLNTEAFF
few	-	TRBV10-3	TRBJ2-3	TGTGCCATCAGTGTAGGGAGTTCCACGGATACGCAGTATTTT	CAISVGSSTDTQYF
-	TRBD2	TRBV7-2	TRBJ2-1	TGTGCCAGCAGTTACGCTAGCGGGAGGGCTGGCTACAATGAGCAGTTCTTC	CASSYASGRAGYNEQFF
-	TRBD1	TRBV2	TRBJ2-3	TGTGCCAGCAGGGAGGGCAGGGGGCCGGATACGCAGTATTTT	CASREGRGPDTQYF
-	-	TRBV7-7	TRBJ2-3	TGTGCCAGCAGCTTAGGTGGGGAGAATACGCAGTATTTT	CASSLGGENTQYF
-	-	TRBV6-5	TRBJ1-2	TGTGCCAGCAGTTACCGGGAGACCCCGTATGGCTACACCTTC	CASSYRETPYGYTF
few	TRBD1	TRBV29-1	TRBJ2-3	TGCAGCGTGGGGACAGGGCTCCCAGATACGCAGTATTTT	CSVGTGLPDTQYF
-	-	TRBV19	TRBJ1-2	TGTGCCAGTAGCCAGCGGGGGGCTTGGGGTGGCTACACCTTC	CASSQRGAWGGYTF
-	-	TRBV7-9	TRBJ1-6	TGTGCCAGCAGCCTTAGTGATTCACCCCTCCACTTT	CASSLSDSPLHF
few	-	TRBV11-3	TRBJ2-7	TGTGCCAGCAGCGCCCTTGGGCGCTCCTACGAGCAGTACTTC	CASSALGRSYEQYF
few	TRBD1	TRBV5-6	TRBJ1-3	TGTGCCAGCAGCTCGGACAGGGGCTCTGGAAACACCATATATTTT	CASSSDRGSGNTIYF
-	TRBD1	TRBV6-6	TRBJ1-5	TGTGCCAGCAGTTTTTCGGGACAGAACAATCAGCCCCAGCATTTT	CASSFSGQNNQPQHF
-	TRBD1	TRBV30	TRBJ1-1	TGTGCCTGGAGCCCAGCCCAGGGGGCACTTGCTGAAGCTTTCTTT	CAWSPAQGALAEAFF
-	-	TRBV14	TRBJ2-7	TGTGCCAGCAGCCAAGGGCTTTACTACGAGCAGTACTTC	CASSQGLYYEQYF
-	-	TRBV2	TRBJ2-7	TGTGCCAGCAGTTCAGGGGTGCCCTACGAGCAGTACTTC	CASSSGVPYEQYF
-	-	TRBV28	TRBJ2-7	TGTGCCAGTAGTATCAGGGATTACGAGCAGTACTTC	CASSIRDYEQYF
-	-	TRBV29-1	TRBJ2-1	TGCAGCGTTGAGGTTCCGGTCTATGAGCAGTTCTTC	CSVEVPVYEQFF
-	-	TRBV28	TRBJ2-2	TGTGCCAGCAGTGATACAACCGGGGAGCTGTTTTTT	CASSDTTGELFF
-	-	TRBV18	TRBJ1-4	TGTGCCAGCTCACCCCCGGCGGCGAAGTCTGGAAAACTGTTTTTT	CASSPPAAKSGKLFF
-	TRBD1	TRBV27	TRBJ1-5	TGTGCCAGCAGGTTTCCCGCCGGGACAGGCGTTAATCAGCCCCAGCATTTT	CASRFPAGTGVNQPQHF
-	-	TRBV19	TRBJ2-7	TGTGCCAGTAGTATAGCTCGGGGCTACGAGCAGTACTTC	CASSIARGYEQYF
-	TRBD1	TRBV28	TRBJ2-7	TGTGCCAGCAGTAATCGACAGGGGACCTACGAGCAGTACTTC	CASSNRQGTYEQYF
few	TRBD2	TRBV5-4	TRBJ2-5	TGTGCCAGCAGCTTGTGGGCGGGAGGACAAGAGACCCAGTACTTC	CASSLWAGGQETQYF
few	-	TRBV5-1	TRBJ1-1	TGCGCCAGCAGCAACGGACAGCCGAACACTGAAGCTTTCTTT	CASSNGQPNTEAFF
-	-	TRBV2	TRBJ2-7	TGTGCCAGCAGCCCATACGAGCAGTACTTC	CASSPYEQYF
few	TRBD1	TRBV14	TRBJ2-3	TGTGCCAGCAGCCCGGACAGGCGTACGCAGTATTTT	CASSPDRRTQYF
few	TRBD1	TRBV6-5	TRBJ2-5	TGTGCCAGCAGTGGACAGGGTCAAGAGACCCAGTACTTC	CASSGQGQETQYF
-	-	TRBV6-1	TRBJ1-1	TGTGCCAGCAGTGACGGGAGGAACACTGAAGCTTTCTTT	CASSDGRNTEAFF
few	TRBD1	TRBV6-6	TRBJ1-1	TGTGCCAGCAGGGAGACAGGGGATGGACGTGCTTTCTTT	CASRETGDGRAFF
-	-	TRBV28	TRBJ1-2	TGTGCCAGCATTGGTTCGGAGTCTAGGGGCTACACCTTC	CASIGSESRGYTF
once	-	TRBV19	TRBJ2-4	TGTGCCAGTAGCCCCGGGACACTGGGGGCGAGCATTCAGTACTTC	CASSPGTLGASIQYF
-	-	TRBV7-3	TRBJ2-3	TGTGCCAGCAGCTTAGGACTGGATACGCAGTATTTT	CASSLGLDTQYF
-	-	TRBV10-1	TRBJ1-1	TGCGCCAGCAGTGTGGCCCCGAACACTGAAGCTTTCTTT	CASSVAPNTEAFF
-	-	TRBV5-4	TRBJ2-7	TGTGCCAGCAGCTTGGACCAGGCTTCTTTCGACGAGCAGTACTTC	CASSLDQASFDEQYF
-	-	TRBV9	TRBJ2-7	TGTGCCAGCAGCGTAGAACCGGGGGTGTACGAGCAGTACTTC	CASSVEPGVYEQYF